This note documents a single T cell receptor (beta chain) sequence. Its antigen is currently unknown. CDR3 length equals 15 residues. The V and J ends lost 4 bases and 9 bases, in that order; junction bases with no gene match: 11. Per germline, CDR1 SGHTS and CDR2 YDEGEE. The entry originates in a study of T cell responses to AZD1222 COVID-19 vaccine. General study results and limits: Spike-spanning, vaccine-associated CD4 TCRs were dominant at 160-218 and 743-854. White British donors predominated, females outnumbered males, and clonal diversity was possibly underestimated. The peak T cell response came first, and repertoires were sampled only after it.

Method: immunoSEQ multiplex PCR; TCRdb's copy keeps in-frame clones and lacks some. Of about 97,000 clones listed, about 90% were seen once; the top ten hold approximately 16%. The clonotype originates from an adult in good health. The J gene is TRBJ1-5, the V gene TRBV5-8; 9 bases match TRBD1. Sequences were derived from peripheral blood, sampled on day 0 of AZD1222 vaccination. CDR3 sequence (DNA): TGTGCCAGCAGCACCAGGACAGGGGAGGTTCTGCCCCAGCATTTT. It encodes CASSTRTGEVLPQHF.